This TCR beta chain was retrieved from a study of control samples from healthy donors and cancer patients. The germline V gene encodes CDR1 LNHDA and CDR2 SQIVND (reference sequence). Trimming pared 5 bases from V and 2 bases from J, leaving 13 bases between. The length of the CDR3 is 15 residues. The assay was immunoSEQ multiplex PCR, and TCRdb's table has in-frame clones only and misses some. This table holds around 53,000 clones, approximately 83% found once. This clonotype originated in a woman in her 50s with lung cancer. This chain uses TRBV19 with TRBJ1-5; the D gene is possibly TRBD1 (6 bases). The specimen sequenced was PBMCs. Written as DNA, the CDR3 is TGTGCCAGTAGTGACACGGCAGGGGGCAATCAGCCCCAGCATTTT. Protein: CASSDTAGGNQPQHF.